This T cell receptor (beta chain) emerged from a study of T cells in Graves' hyperthyroidism and ophthalmopathy. Study-wide results and limits: In blood, most of the thyroid clonotypes expanded above 0.001 were also present.

The CDR3 extends over 11 amino acids. Looked up from germline, CDR1 is GTSNPN and CDR2 is SVGIG (reference sequence). Trimming took 3 bases from V and 3 from J, leaving 5 bases between them. The source material, RNA transcripts, was used to amplify TCR beta CDR3 regions. TCR CDR3 regions were first amplified by RT-PCR with HTBI primers. TCRdb redid the calling of the multiplex PCR reads with MiXCR, one entry per CDR3 protein. The sample includes under 300,000 distinct CDR3 sequences, approximately 23% of them seen just once. Comments on this clonotype: No antigen is known for it.

V gene TRBV30 combines with J gene TRBJ1-2; D unresolved. The sequencing input was blood. The sequence was collected from a man aged 25 to 40 with Graves' ophthalmopathy. The CDR3 here is CAWSVDYGYTF. In DNA, the CDR3 is TGTGCCTGGAGCGTAGACTATGGCTACACCTTC.